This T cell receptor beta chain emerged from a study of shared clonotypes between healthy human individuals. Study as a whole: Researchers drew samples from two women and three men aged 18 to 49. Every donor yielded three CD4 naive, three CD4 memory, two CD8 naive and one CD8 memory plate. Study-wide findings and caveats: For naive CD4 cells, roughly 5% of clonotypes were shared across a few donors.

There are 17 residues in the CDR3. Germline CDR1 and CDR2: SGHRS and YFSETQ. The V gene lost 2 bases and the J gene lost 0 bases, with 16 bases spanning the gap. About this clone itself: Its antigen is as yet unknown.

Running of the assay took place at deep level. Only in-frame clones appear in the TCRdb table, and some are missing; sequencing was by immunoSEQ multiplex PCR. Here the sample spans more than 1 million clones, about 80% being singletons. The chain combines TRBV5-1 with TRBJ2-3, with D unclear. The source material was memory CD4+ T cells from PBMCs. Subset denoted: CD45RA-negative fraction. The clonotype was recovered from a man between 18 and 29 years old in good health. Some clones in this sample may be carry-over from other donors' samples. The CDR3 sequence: CASSLGNTLTSTDTQYF. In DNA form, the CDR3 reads TGCGCCAGCAGCTTAGGCAACACACTAACTAGCACAGATACGCAGTATTTT.